These 2 T cell receptor beta chains came from one sample sequenced in a study of Ad26.COV2.S vaccination and SARS-CoV-2 variants. TCRdb's table, derived via immunoSEQ multiplex PCR, lists solely in-frame clones and lacks some. This sample has about 350,000 clones, with roughly nine tenths found just once. The sample here was peripheral blood, taken after recovery from COVID-19. The receptor set was obtained from a human donor who had recovered from COVID-19.

This clone has only a few counts. V and J are TRBV12-3 or TRBV12-4 and TRBJ1-1; 7 bases are shared with TRBD1. V lost 5 bases and J lost 6; bases outside the gene matches: 6. The length of the CDR3 is 13 residues. The CDR3 DNA sequence: TGTGCCAGCAGTCCGACAGGGTTAGCTGAAGCTTTCTTT. Protein product: CASSPTGLAEAFF.

This chain connects TRBV7-2 to TRBJ2-5, with D possibly TRBD1 on 7 matching bases. CDR1 is SGHTA and CDR2 is FQGNSA in the germline V gene. V was clipped by 3 bases and J by 5 bases, with 16 bases between them. The CDR3 is made up of 15 amino acids. CDR3 in DNA: TGTGCCAGCAGCTTCAGGCAGGGGGGATCCGAGACCCAGTACTTC. Translated: CASSFRQGGSETQYF.